The TCR beta chain under discussion was sequenced for a study of control samples from healthy donors and cancer patients. This CDR3 contains 20 residues. Between the trimmed V and J ends, which lost 6 bases and 2 bases, there was a span of 26 bases. Repertoires were generated with immunoSEQ multiplex PCR, while TCRdb's copy carries only in-frame clones and drops some. This sample has over 150,000 clones; around 91% occur once, and the top ten carry around 1.4%. What was sequenced was blood. The chain uses TRBV23-1 and TRBJ1-6, with D perhaps matching TRBD1 (6 bases). TRBV23-1 belongs to the ORF category, with a function that is uncertain. The origin of this receptor is a woman between 50 and 59 years old in good health. CDR3 loop: CASSQGLDGGAGPYNSPLHF. DNA for the CDR3: TGCGCCAGCAGCCAGGGCCTCGACGGGGGCGCCGGGCCCTATAATTCACCCCTCCACTTT.